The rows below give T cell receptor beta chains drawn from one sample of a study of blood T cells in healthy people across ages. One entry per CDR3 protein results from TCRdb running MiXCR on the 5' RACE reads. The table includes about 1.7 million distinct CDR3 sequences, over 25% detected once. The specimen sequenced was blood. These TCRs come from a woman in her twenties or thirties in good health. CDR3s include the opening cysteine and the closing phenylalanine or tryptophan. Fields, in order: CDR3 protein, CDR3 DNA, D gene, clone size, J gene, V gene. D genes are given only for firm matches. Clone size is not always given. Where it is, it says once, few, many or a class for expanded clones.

cdr3_aa: CASSFIRESIQYF; cdr3_nt: TGTGCCAGCAGTTTTATTAGGGAGAGCATTCAGTACTTC; d_call: NA; clone_size: NA; j_call: TRBJ2-4; v_call: TRBV6-2/TRBV6-3
cdr3_aa: CSASRDFVASAGEQYF; cdr3_nt: TGCAGCGCCTCAAGAGACTTTGTTGCTAGCGCAGGGGAGCAGTACTTC; d_call: NA; clone_size: NA; j_call: TRBJ2-7; v_call: TRBV29-1
cdr3_aa: CASSQDLTVSQETQYF; cdr3_nt: TGCGCCAGCAGCCAAGATCTTACGGTCTCCCAAGAGACCCAGTACTTC; d_call: NA; clone_size: NA; j_call: TRBJ2-5; v_call: TRBV4-3
cdr3_aa: CASGVRQGNRGETQYF; cdr3_nt: TGTGCCAGCGGGGTTCGGCAGGGGAATCGCGGAGAGACCCAGTACTTC; d_call: NA; clone_size: many; j_call: TRBJ2-5; v_call: TRBV7-6
cdr3_aa: CASSSTGTGVLQPQHF; cdr3_nt: TGTGCCAGCAGTTCCACCGGGACAGGGGTATTGCAGCCCCAGCATTTT; d_call: TRBD1; clone_size: NA; j_call: TRBJ1-5; v_call: TRBV7-2
cdr3_aa: CASSEWGGEGLSNTGELFF; cdr3_nt: TGTGCCAGCAGTGAATGGGGCGGGGAGGGGCTCTCCAACACCGGGGAGCTGTTTTTT; d_call: TRBD2; clone_size: NA; j_call: TRBJ2-2; v_call: TRBV28
cdr3_aa: CASSLEPTGDGYTF; cdr3_nt: TGCGCCAGCAGCTTGGAGCCCACAGGGGACGGCTACACCTTC; d_call: TRBD1; clone_size: NA; j_call: TRBJ1-2; v_call: TRBV5-1
cdr3_aa: CSAGGAAQETQYF; cdr3_nt: TGCAGTGCTGGGGGGGCCGCCCAAGAGACCCAGTACTTC; d_call: NA; clone_size: NA; j_call: TRBJ2-5; v_call: TRBV20-1
cdr3_aa: CASSLDWLEWTQYF; cdr3_nt: TGTGCCAGCAGCTTGGACTGGTTGGAGTGGACCCAGTACTTC; d_call: NA; clone_size: NA; j_call: TRBJ2-5; v_call: TRBV5-5
cdr3_aa: CATSRDSTQPQHF; cdr3_nt: TGTGCCACCAGCAGAGACTCGACACAGCCCCAGCATTTT; d_call: NA; clone_size: NA; j_call: TRBJ1-5; v_call: TRBV15
cdr3_aa: CASSSWVHGETQYF; cdr3_nt: TGTGCCAGCAGCTCCTGGGTTCATGGAGAGACCCAGTACTTC; d_call: NA; clone_size: few; j_call: TRBJ2-5; v_call: TRBV7-2
cdr3_aa: CASSLGGPQYNEQFF; cdr3_nt: TGTGCCAGCAGTTTAGGGGGACCCCAGTACAATGAGCAGTTCTTC; d_call: NA; clone_size: many; j_call: TRBJ2-1; v_call: TRBV27
cdr3_aa: CSARDPQGETEAFF; cdr3_nt: TGCAGTGCTAGAGATCCTCAGGGAGAGACTGAAGCTTTCTTT; d_call: NA; clone_size: NA; j_call: TRBJ1-1; v_call: TRBV20-1
cdr3_aa: CASSTPVWGQGEDEQYF; cdr3_nt: TGTGCCAGCAGTACCCCCGTCTGGGGACAGGGGGAGGACGAGCAGTACTTC; d_call: TRBD1; clone_size: NA; j_call: TRBJ2-7; v_call: TRBV28